This T cell receptor (beta chain) was identified during a study of T-cell reconstitution after alpha-beta-depleted transplantation in children. Unique molecular identifiers were incorporated during preparation of the TCRbeta library. TCRdb passed the PCR reads through MiXCR, listing each CDR3 protein once. Counted here are 300,000 to 400,000 distinct CDR3 sequences, approximately 12% occurring once; the ten biggest clones make up around 4.5%. Per germline, CDR1 MNHEY and CDR2 SMNVEV (reference sequence). V shed 5 bases and J 5 bases; nucleotides not matched to a gene: 7. This CDR3 spans 16 amino acids.

The TCR was taken from a human donor who donated a stem cell graft to a child with Fanconi anemia. The rearrangement joins TRBV27 to TRBJ2-3, with TRBD2 matching over 13 bases. This material consisted of PBMCs, taken from the stem cell graft. CDR3 sequence (DNA): TGTGCCAGCAGTCCCAGGACTAGCGGGGGCGAAGATACGCAGTATTTT. Its translation is CASSPRTSGGEDTQYF.